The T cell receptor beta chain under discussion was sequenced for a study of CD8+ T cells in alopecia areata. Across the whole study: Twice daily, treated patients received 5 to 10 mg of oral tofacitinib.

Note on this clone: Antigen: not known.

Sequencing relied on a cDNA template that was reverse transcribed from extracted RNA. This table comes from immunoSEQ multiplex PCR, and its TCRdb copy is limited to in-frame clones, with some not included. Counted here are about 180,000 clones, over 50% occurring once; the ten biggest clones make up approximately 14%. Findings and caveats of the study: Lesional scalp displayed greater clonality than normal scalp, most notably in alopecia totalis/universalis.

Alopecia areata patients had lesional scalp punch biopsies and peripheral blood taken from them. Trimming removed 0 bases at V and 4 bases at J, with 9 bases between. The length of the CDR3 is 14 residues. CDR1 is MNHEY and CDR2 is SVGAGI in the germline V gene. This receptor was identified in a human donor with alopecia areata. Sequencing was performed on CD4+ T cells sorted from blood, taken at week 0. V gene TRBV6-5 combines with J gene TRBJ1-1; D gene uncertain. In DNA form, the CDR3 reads TGTGCCAGCAGTTACTCGGCAGAAAGCACTGAAGCTTTCTTT. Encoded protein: CASSYSAESTEAFF.